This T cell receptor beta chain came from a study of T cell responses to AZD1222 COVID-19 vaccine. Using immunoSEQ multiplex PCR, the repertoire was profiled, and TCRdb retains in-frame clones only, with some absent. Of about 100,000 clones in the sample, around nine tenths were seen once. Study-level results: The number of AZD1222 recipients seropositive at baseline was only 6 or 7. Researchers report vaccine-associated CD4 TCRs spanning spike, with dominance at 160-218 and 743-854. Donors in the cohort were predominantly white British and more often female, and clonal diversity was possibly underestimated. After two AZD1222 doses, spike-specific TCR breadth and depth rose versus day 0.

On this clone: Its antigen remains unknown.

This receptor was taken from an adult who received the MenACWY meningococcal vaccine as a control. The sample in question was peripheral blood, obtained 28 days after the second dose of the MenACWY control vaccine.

The CDR3 nucleotides are TGTGCCAGCACGAGAGGGGGCAGGGCTAATATGAACACTGAAGCTTTCTTT. As protein: CASTRGGRANMNTEAFF. The V and J genes are TRBV5-6 and TRBJ1-1, with 7 bases matching TRBD1. CDR3 length equals 17 residues. Looked up from germline, CDR1 is SGHDT and CDR2 is YYEEEE. V gave up 6 bases and J gave up 0 bases; unmatched junction bases: 14.